Listed here are 4 T cell receptor beta chains from one sample, sequenced in a study of T cells expressing NK-cell markers (dated by TCRdb to the early 2020s). To prepare the library, 5' RACE was applied. Data came from an Illumina HiSeq 2000. Following TCRdb reprocessing, every CDR3 protein sequence forms one entry, and DNA is not provided. This sample's clone table shows about 190,000 distinct CDR3 sequences. Jointly, the top ten make up 20% of the sample. The sample was blood T cells: a sorted CD56 or NKG2C T cell subset, CD4+ or CD8+ T cells, or bulk PBMC T cells (not recorded which). The receptors were gathered from a man aged 18-75 years in good health.

The gene calls are TRBV27 and TRBJ2-3; the TRBD2 assignment by TCRdb is unverifiable without DNA. Germline CDR1 reads MNHEY; CDR2 reads SMNVEV (reference sequence). There are 15 residues in the CDR3. The CDR3 sequence: CASSLGRGGRYTQYF.

This CDR3 reads CASSQVSVSLLSYNEQFF. The chain recombines TRBV4-1 with TRBJ2-1. This CDR3 spans 18 amino acids. Germline CDR1 reads MGHRA; CDR2 reads YSYEKL.

The chain combines TRBV6-1 with TRBJ2-7; TCRdb outputs TRBD2, but without DNA this stays unchecked. Germline V CDR1 and CDR2: MNHNS, SASEGT. The length of the CDR3 is 16 residues. The CDR3 region is CASSHYGLGSTYEQYF.

The chain links TRBV6-6 to TRBJ2-2. The CDR3 length is 12 residues. Looked up from germline, CDR1 is MNHNY and CDR2 is SVGAGI (reference sequence). Here the CDR3 reads CASSYKTGELFF.